Only a few counts were recorded for the clone carrying this TCR beta chain. No antigen is known for it. TCRdb reanalysed the 5' RACE reads using MiXCR and keeps one entry per CDR3 protein. The sample holds roughly 42,000 distinct CDR3 sequences; 20% to 25% are singletons and the top ten take 4%. The CDR3 contains 15 residues. Trimming shortened V by 2 bases and J by 0 bases, and 10 bases separated the two germline ends. CDR1 SGHVS and CDR2 FNYEAQ come from the germline V gene. The sorted Tregs were CD4+CD25+CD127-/low cells. Study-level findings and limits: Larger-cohort validation covered only one TCR beta V-J rearrangement. The TCR gene usage of tumor memory CD4+ T cells clustered together with blood and lymph node memory CD4+ cells and with lymph node naive CD4+ cells.

Sequenced: Tregs sorted from blood. The receptor was derived from a female donor with breast cancer. The chain joins TRBV7-6 to TRBJ2-5; D unresolved. In DNA, the CDR3 is TGTGCCAGCAGCTTAAGGTGGACGGACCAAGAGACCCAGTACTTC. It yields the protein CASSLRWTDQETQYF.